Listed here are 29 T cell receptor beta chains from one sample, sequenced in a study of blood T cell repertoires in COVID-19. TCRdb's table, derived via immunoSEQ multiplex PCR, lists solely in-frame clones and lacks some. The sample records 35,000 to 50,000 clones, 85% to 95% being singletons. Specimen: peripheral blood. The receptor source for this set is a man in his forties or fifties with active COVID-19.

The genes are TRBV11-2 and TRBJ1-1; no definite D call. The CDR3 loop spans 11 amino acids. V was trimmed by 5 bases and J by 8 bases, leaving 9 bases between them. Germline-derived CDR1 and CDR2 are SGHAT and FQNNGV. CDR3 DNA: TGTGCCAGCAGCCTGCAGATAGAAGCTTTCTTT. This sequence encodes CASSLQIEAFF.

This clone occurred a few times. The chain has TRBV7-3 and TRBJ2-1; a weak D match, TRBD2 (5 bases). CDR3 length: 15 amino acids. Trimming took off 0 bases at V and 9 bases at J, with 15 bases between the two ends. The germline CDR1 and CDR2 sequences are SGHTA and FQGTGA. CDR3 nucleotides: TGTGCCAGCAGCTTAACCCCTGCTAGCTCTGGTGAGCAGTTCTTC. Its protein is CASSLTPASSGEQFF.

This clone was seen a few times. J is TRBJ2-7 and V is TRBV10-1; 10 nucleotides agree with TRBD1. J was trimmed by 3 bases and V by 5 bases; bases with no gene match: 4. CDR1 is WNHNN, CDR2 SYGVQD, per germline (reference sequence). The CDR3 consists of 14 residues. Here the CDR3 DNA reads TGCGCCAGCAGTCGACGGGACAGGGGCTACGAGCAGTACTTC. This encodes CASSRRDRGYEQYF.

The chain joins TRBV5-6 to TRBJ2-3; TRBD2 aligns across 7 bases. V lost 4 bases to trimming and J lost 2 bases; unmatched junction nucleotides: 7. The CDR3 runs 15 residues. The V gene's germline CDR1 is SGHDT and CDR2 YYEEEE. The CDR3 spells CASSRQTSATDTQYF. As DNA, the CDR3 is TGTGCCAGCAGCCGACAAACTAGCGCCACAGATACGCAGTATTTT.

V gene TRBV19 combines with J gene TRBJ2-7, with a weak D call TRBD2 (5 bases). With 5 bases removed from V and 6 bases from J, the gap between germline ends came to 14 bases. The CDR3 totals 13 residues. CDR1 and CDR2 from the germline V gene are LNHDA and SQIVND (reference sequence). CDR3 DNA sequence: TGTGCCAGTAGTCCCTCGGGGTTAGGCGAGCAGTACTTC. This codes for CASSPSGLGEQYF.

This sequence joins TRBV24-1 and TRBJ2-1; 8 bases are shared with TRBD2. The CDR3 loop spans 12 amino acids. V lost 4 bases to trimming and J lost 9 bases; unmatched junction nucleotides: 1. In germline, CDR1 is KGHDR, CDR2 SFDVKD. The CDR3 loop is CATSETSAEQFF. As DNA, the CDR3 is TGTGCCACCAGTGAGACTAGCGCTGAGCAGTTCTTC.

This chain connects TRBV5-5 to TRBJ1-1, with D unclear. V was cut by 2 bases and J by 0 bases, with 11 bases left in between. The CDR3 consists of 15 residues. CDR1 SGHKS and CDR2 YYEKEE come from the germline V gene (reference sequence). This CDR3 reads CASSFRIFMNTEAFF. The CDR3 DNA reads TGTGCCAGCAGCTTCAGGATTTTCATGAACACTGAAGCTTTCTTT. The whole variable domain, remainder taken from reference TRBV5-5 and TRBJ1-1, is DAGVTQSPTHLIKTRGQQVTLRCSPISGHKSVSWYQQVLGQGPQFIFQYYEKEERGRGNFPDRFSARQFPNYSSELNVNALLLGDSALYLCASSFRIFMNTEAFFGQGTRLTVV.

This rearrangement joins TRBV5-1 to TRBJ2-2; D possibly corresponds to TRBD2 (5 bases). Germline loops: CDR1 SGHRS, CDR2 YFSETQ. V was cut by 1 base and J by 2 bases, with 12 bases left in between. This CDR3 is 16 amino acids long. CDR3 DNA sequence: TGCGCCAGCAGCTTGTTTACGGGATCCAACACCGGGGAGCTGTTTTTT. This gives the protein CASSLFTGSNTGELFF.

This rearrangement joins TRBV5-6 to TRBJ2-5, with TRBD2 matching 8 bases. Per the germline V gene, CDR1 is SGHDT and CDR2 is YYEEEE. CDR3 length: 16 residues. Trimming at V came to 0 bases and at J to 5 bases, leaving 9 bases not matched to a gene. In DNA form, the CDR3 reads TGTGCCAGCAGCTTGGCTTTGGCGGGAGGCAGGGAGACCCAGTACTTC. This codes for CASSLALAGGRETQYF. The whole variable domain, remainder taken from reference TRBV5-6 and TRBJ2-5, is DAGVTQSPTHLIKTRGQQVTLRCSPKSGHDTVSWYQQALGQGPQFIFQYYEEEERQRGNFPDRFSGHQFPNYSSELNVNALLLGDSALYLCASSLALAGGRETQYFGPGTRLLVL.

The chain combines TRBV10-3 with TRBJ2-6, with D unclear. Trimming cost V 2 bases and J 2 bases, with 10 bases left between them. This CDR3 spans 16 amino acids. Germline values: CDR1 ENHRY, CDR2 SYGVKD. CDR3: CAISEVLTTGANVLTF. CDR3 nucleotides: TGTGCCATCAGTGAGGTCTTGACAACTGGGGCCAACGTCCTGACTTTC.

This rearrangement joins TRBV2 to TRBJ2-5; D possibly corresponds to TRBD1 (6 bases). The CDR3 is 15 residues long. Looked up from germline, CDR1 is SNHLY and CDR2 is FYNNEI. Trimming pared 5 bases from V and 5 bases from J, leaving 18 bases between. The DNA for the CDR3 is TGTGCCAGCAGTTTCCGGACAGCCAGTGTGGAGACCCAGTACTTC. Amino acids: CASSFRTASVETQYF. Combining the CDR3 with reference TRBV2 and TRBJ2-5 gives the whole variable domain EPEVTQTPSHQVTQMGQEVILRCVPISNHLYFYWYRQILGQKVEFLVSFYNNEISEKSEIFDDQFSVERPDGSNFTLKIRSTKLEDSAMYFCASSFRTASVETQYFGPGTRLLVL.

This sequence joins TRBV11-2 and TRBJ2-7; TRBD2 aligns across 12 bases. Germline lookup yields CDR1 SGHAT and CDR2 FQNNGV. The CDR3 is made up of 15 amino acids. The V gene end was trimmed by 5 bases and the J gene end by 6 bases; junction bases not matched to a gene: 8. The CDR3 DNA reads TGTGCCAGCAGCCTACGACTAGCGGGAGTTTCCGAGCAGTACTTC. Its translation is CASSLRLAGVSEQYF.

This sequence joins TRBV30 and TRBJ2-2; D may be TRBD2 (5 bases). This CDR3 is 13 amino acids long. Trimming removed 4 bases from V and 5 bases from J, with 11 bases in between. Germline CDR1 GTSNPN, CDR2 SVGIG (reference sequence). Here the CDR3 reads CAWNPGNTGELFF. DNA of the CDR3: TGTGCCTGGAATCCGGGAAATACCGGGGAGCTGTTTTTT.

The rearrangement uses TRBV19 and TRBJ2-6; 10 nucleotides match TRBD1. V lost 3 bases to trimming and J lost 1 base; unmatched junction nucleotides: 3. The CDR3 is 17 amino acids. CDR1 and CDR2 from the germline V gene are LNHDA and SQIVND (reference sequence). The CDR3 DNA is TGTGCCAGTAGTATGGGGGACAGGGGATCTGGGGCCAACGTCCTGACTTTC. Translating it yields CASSMGDRGSGANVLTF.

J is TRBJ2-3 and V is TRBV9; D call uncertain. V was shortened by 4 bases and J by 8 bases, with 8 bases between the two germline ends. The CDR3 totals 11 residues. In germline, CDR1 is SGDLS, CDR2 YYNGEE. The CDR3 DNA reads as TGTGCCAGCAGCAAATCCTCTACGCAGTATTTT. Protein: CASSKSSTQYF.

The CDR3 is CATSRGTGLSTEAFF. In DNA form, the CDR3 reads TGTGCCACCAGCAGGGGGACAGGGCTGAGCACTGAAGCTTTCTTT. The rearrangement links TRBV15 to TRBJ1-1; 9 nucleotides agree with TRBD1. Germline CDR1 and CDR2: LNHNV and YYDKDF (reference sequence). The junction had 6 bases not matched to a gene; V was cut back by 3 bases and J by 4 bases. The CDR3 length is 15 residues.

The chain carries TRBV3-1 (or the pseudogene TRBV3-2) and TRBJ2-5; 10 nucleotides line up with TRBD2. Germline loops: CDR1 LGHDT, CDR2 YNNKEL (reference sequence). The CDR3 runs 14 residues. V shed 2 bases and J 10 bases; nucleotides not matched to a gene: 7. As DNA, the CDR3 is TGTGCCAGCAGCCAAATCTCCTCTAGCGGGAGCCAGTACTTC. Translating gives CASSQISSSGSQYF.

This clone was seen only once. V and J are TRBV5-6 and TRBJ1-4; the D is unclear. Trimming shortened V by 1 base and J by 4 bases, and 11 bases separated the two germline ends. Germline assignment: CDR1 SGHDT and CDR2 YYEEEE. The CDR3 spans 15 residues. The CDR3 region is CASSLFRGGNEKLFF. CDR3 DNA sequence: TGTGCCAGCAGCTTGTTTCGGGGTGGTAATGAAAAACTGTTTTTT.

The J gene is TRBJ2-1, the V gene TRBV5-4, with 11 bases aligning to TRBD2. Germline trimming cut 1 base from V and 10 bases from J; bases unmatched to any gene: 7. CDR1 is SGHNT and CDR2 is YYREEE in the germline V gene (reference sequence). This CDR3 is built from 15 residues. CDR3 nucleotide sequence: TGTGCCAGCAGCTTGAGGGTAGCGGGAGGGGGGGAGCAGTTCTTC. Protein: CASSLRVAGGGEQFF.

This rearrangement joins TRBV7-6 to TRBJ2-1, with 10 bases identical to TRBD2. This CDR3 region has 15 residues. J was trimmed by 5 bases and V by 1 base; bases with no gene match: 2. In germline, CDR1 is SGHVS, CDR2 FNYEAQ. The CDR3 here is CASSLGTSGHNEQFF. The CDR3 DNA is TGTGCCAGCAGCTTAGGGACTAGCGGTCACAATGAGCAGTTCTTC.

The chain has TRBV3-1 (or the pseudogene TRBV3-2) and TRBJ2-2; 7 bases are a match to TRBD1. Germline trimming cut 4 bases from V and 2 bases from J; bases unmatched to any gene: 10. Germline lookup yields CDR1 LGHDT and CDR2 YNNKEL (reference sequence). The CDR3 contains 17 residues. This CDR3 is CASSRNPGQINTGELFF. CDR3 DNA: TGTGCCAGCAGCCGTAATCCGGGACAGATTAACACCGGGGAGCTGTTTTTT.

V is TRBV11-2 and J is TRBJ1-6; 7 positions agree with TRBD1. CDR3 size: 18 residues. V dropped 4 bases and J dropped 7; count of bases not matched to a gene: 16. Germline V gene data show CDR1 as SGHAT and CDR2 as FQNNGV. The CDR3 is CASSSSLIGGRANSPLHF. CDR3 in DNA: TGTGCCAGCAGCTCGAGCCTCATAGGGGGCAGGGCAAATTCACCCCTCCACTTT.

CDR3 nucleotides: TGTGCCAGCAGCTTAAGGGGGTTTTCAGGTATTTCCTACGAGCAGTACTTC. It specifies CASSLRGFSGISYEQYF. The genes are TRBV11-2 and TRBJ2-7; D perhaps matches TRBD1 (6 bases). Germline V gives CDR1 SGHAT, CDR2 FQNNGV. V lost 2 bases, J lost 1 base, and 18 bases lay in between. This CDR3 has 17 residues.

The chain recombines TRBV6-5 with TRBJ1-1; D ambiguous. CDR1 is MNHEY, CDR2 SVGAGI, per germline. V was shortened by 2 bases and J by 3 bases, with 13 bases between the two germline ends. The CDR3 is 15 amino acids. The CDR3 bases are TGTGCCAGCAGTTACACGCGGAGTACGGACACTGAAGCTTTCTTT. As protein: CASSYTRSTDTEAFF.

The CDR3 spells CASSGVAGSNEQFF. CDR3 nucleotide sequence: TGCGCCAGCAGCGGGGTAGCGGGATCCAATGAGCAGTTCTTC. The rearrangement uses TRBV5-1 and TRBJ2-1; 8 bases align to TRBD2. The CDR3 spans 14 residues. Trimming took 4 bases from V and 6 from J; bases not matched to a gene: 6. Per germline, CDR1 SGHRS and CDR2 YFSETQ.

This chain uses TRBV7-9 with TRBJ2-5; 7 bases are shared with TRBD1. Germline CDR1 is SEHNR and CDR2 is FQNEAQ (reference sequence). This CDR3 has 14 amino acids. Trimming at V came to 4 bases and at J to 4 bases, leaving 6 bases not matched to a gene. In nucleotides, the CDR3 is TGTGCCAGCAGCTCAAACAGGGGTCGAGAGACCCAGTACTTC. This codes for CASSSNRGRETQYF.

This rearrangement joins TRBV9 to TRBJ2-1; tentatively, D is TRBD2 (6 bases). The CDR3 has 19 amino acids. CDR1 SGDLS and CDR2 YYNGEE come from the germline V gene. With 10 bases removed from V and 5 bases from J, the gap between germline ends came to 34 bases. CDR3 loop: CALPGLPGSRGAGNNEQFF. The DNA of the CDR3 is TGTGCCCTACCCGGACTACCAGGGAGTAGAGGAGCTGGGAACAATGAGCAGTTCTTC.

The V and J genes are TRBV19 and TRBJ2-7, with 9 nucleotides matching TRBD2. Unmatched junction bases numbered 12, after V lost 5 bases and J lost 7 bases. The CDR3 extends over 15 amino acids. The germline CDR1 and CDR2 sequences are LNHDA and SQIVND (reference sequence). The CDR3 sequence: CASSQRGALAEEQYF. The CDR3 DNA sequence: TGTGCCAGTAGTCAGCGGGGGGCACTAGCAGAGGAGCAGTACTTC. The whole variable domain, remainder taken from reference TRBV19 and TRBJ2-7, is DGGITQSPKYLFRKEGQNVTLSCEQNLNHDAMYWYRQDPGQGLRLIYYSQIVNDFQKGDIAEGYSVSREKKESFPLTVTSAQKNPTAFYLCASSQRGALAEEQYFGPGTRLTVT.

This chain joins TRBV6-6 and TRBJ2-3; 7 bases match TRBD2. The CDR3 has 15 residues. The V gene's germline CDR1 is MNHNY and CDR2 SVGAGI (reference sequence). Unmatched junction bases numbered 7, after V lost 6 bases and J lost 1 base. CDR3 sequence reads: CASSRGGGGTDTQYF. The CDR3 DNA reads as TGTGCCAGCAGCCGCGGGGGAGGAGGCACAGATACGCAGTATTTT.